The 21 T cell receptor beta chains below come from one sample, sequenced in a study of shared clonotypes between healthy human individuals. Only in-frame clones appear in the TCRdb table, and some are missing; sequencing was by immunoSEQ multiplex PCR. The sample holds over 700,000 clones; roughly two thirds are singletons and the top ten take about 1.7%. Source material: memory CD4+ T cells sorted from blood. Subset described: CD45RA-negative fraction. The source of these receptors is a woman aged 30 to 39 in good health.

The CDR3 protein is CASSSTSGGNQPQHF. CDR3 nucleotides: TGTGCCAGCAGCTCCACATCCGGGGGCAATCAGCCCCAGCATTTT. The chain recombines TRBV7-9 with TRBJ1-5, with D hard to call. Per germline, CDR1 SEHNR and CDR2 FQNEAQ (reference sequence). V was pared by 4 bases and J by 2 bases, with 12 bases between. The CDR3 covers 15 residues.

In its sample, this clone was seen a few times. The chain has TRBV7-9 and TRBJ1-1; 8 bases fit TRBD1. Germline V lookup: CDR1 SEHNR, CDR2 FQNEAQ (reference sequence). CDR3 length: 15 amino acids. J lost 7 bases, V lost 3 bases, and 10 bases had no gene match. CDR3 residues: CASSFAGTGLFEAFF. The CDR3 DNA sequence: TGTGCCAGCAGCTTCGCCGGGACAGGCCTCTTTGAAGCTTTCTTT.

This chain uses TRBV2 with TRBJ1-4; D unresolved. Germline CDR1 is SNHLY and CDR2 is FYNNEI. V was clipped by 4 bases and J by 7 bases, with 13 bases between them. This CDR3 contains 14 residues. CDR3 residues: CASSGQTRGEKLFF. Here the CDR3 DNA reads TGTGCCAGCAGTGGGCAAACACGGGGTGAAAAACTGTTTTTT. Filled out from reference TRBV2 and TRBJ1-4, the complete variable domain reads EPEVTQTPSHQVTQMGQEVILRCVPISNHLYFYWYRQILGQKVEFLVSFYNNEISEKSEIFDDQFSVERPDGSNFTLKIRSTKLEDSAMYFCASSGQTRGEKLFFGSGTQLSVL.

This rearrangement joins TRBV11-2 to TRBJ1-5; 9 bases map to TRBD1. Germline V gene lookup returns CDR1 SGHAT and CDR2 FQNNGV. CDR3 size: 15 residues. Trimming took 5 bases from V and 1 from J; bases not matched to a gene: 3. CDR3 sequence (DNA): TGTGCCAGCAGCCCCGACAGGGGGAGCAATCAGCCCCAGCATTTT. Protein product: CASSPDRGSNQPQHF.

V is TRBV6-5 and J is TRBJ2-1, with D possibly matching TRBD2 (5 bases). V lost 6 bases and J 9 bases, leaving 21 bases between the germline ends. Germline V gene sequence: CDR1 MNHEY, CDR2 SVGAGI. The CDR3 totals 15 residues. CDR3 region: CASRDPELDSTEQFF. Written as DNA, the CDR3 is TGTGCCAGCAGGGATCCGGAACTAGATTCTACTGAGCAGTTCTTC.

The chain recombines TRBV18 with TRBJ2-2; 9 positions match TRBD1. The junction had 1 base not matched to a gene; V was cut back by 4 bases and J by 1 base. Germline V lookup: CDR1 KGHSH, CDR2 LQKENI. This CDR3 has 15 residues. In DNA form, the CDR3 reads TGTGCCAGCTCACGGACAGGGGAGAACACCGGGGAGCTGTTTTTT. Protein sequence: CASSRTGENTGELFF.

CDR3 sequence: CASSPFSRRGTGELFF. The CDR3 coding sequence is TGTGCCAGCAGCCCCTTCAGTAGGAGGGGCACCGGGGAGCTGTTTTTT. This sequence joins TRBV5-4 and TRBJ2-2, with TRBD2 as a possible D gene (6 bases). CDR3 length equals 16 residues. CDR1 is SGHNT, CDR2 YYREEE, per germline (reference sequence). V lost 4 bases to trimming and J lost 4 bases, with 17 bases between them.

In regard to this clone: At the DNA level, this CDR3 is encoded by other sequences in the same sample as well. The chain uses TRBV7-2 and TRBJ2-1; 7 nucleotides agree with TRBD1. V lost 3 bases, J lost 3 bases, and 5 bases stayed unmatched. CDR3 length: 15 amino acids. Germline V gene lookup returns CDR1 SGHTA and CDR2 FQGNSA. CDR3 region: CASSLQRDSYNEQFF. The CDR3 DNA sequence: TGTGCCAGCAGCTTGCAAAGGGACAGCTACAATGAGCAGTTCTTC.

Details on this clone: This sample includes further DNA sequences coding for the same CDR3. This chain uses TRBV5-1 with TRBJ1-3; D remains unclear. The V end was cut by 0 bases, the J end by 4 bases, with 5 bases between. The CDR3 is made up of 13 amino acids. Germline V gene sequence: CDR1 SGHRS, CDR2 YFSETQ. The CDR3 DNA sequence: TGCGCCAGCAGCTTGGGTTCAGGAAACACCATATATTTT. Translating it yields CASSLGSGNTIYF.

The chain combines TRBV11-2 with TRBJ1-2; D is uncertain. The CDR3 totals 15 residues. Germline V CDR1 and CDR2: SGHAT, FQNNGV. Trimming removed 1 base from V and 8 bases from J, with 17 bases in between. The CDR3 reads CASSLAGSLWAGYTF. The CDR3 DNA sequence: TGTGCCAGCAGCTTAGCGGGCTCCCTTTGGGCAGGCTACACCTTC.

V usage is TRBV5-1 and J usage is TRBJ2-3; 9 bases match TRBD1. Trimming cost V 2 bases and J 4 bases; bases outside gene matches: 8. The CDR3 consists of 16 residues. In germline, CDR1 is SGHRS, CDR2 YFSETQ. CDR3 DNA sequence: TGCGCCAGCAGCTTCAGAGGACAGGGGTCCCCAGATACGCAGTATTTT. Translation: CASSFRGQGSPDTQYF.

The CDR3 bases are TGTGCCAGCAGCGAGACACGCGATGAAGCTTTCTTT. The encoded protein is CASSETRDEAFF. This chain connects TRBV11-3 to TRBJ1-1; D unclear. Trimming pared 5 bases from V and 7 bases from J, leaving 11 bases between. This CDR3 has 12 amino acids. Germline CDR1 is SGHNT and CDR2 is YENEEA.

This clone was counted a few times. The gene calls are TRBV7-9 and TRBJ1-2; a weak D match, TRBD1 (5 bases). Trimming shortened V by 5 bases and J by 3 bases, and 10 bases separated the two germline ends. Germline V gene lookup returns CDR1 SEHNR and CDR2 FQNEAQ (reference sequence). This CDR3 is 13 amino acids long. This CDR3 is CASSPFRDYGYTF. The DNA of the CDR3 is TGTGCCAGCAGCCCTTTCAGGGACTATGGCTACACCTTC. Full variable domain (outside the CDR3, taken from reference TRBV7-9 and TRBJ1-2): DTGVSQNPRHKITKRGQNVTFRCDPISEHNRLYWYRQTLGQGPEFLTYFQNEAQLEKSRLLSDRFSAERPKGSFSTLEIQRTEQGDSAMYLCASSPFRDYGYTFGSGTRLTVV.

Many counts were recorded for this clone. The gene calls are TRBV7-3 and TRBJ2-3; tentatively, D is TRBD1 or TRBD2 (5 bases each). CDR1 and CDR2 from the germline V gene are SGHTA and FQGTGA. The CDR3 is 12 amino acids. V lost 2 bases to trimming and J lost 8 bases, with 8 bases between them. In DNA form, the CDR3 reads TGTGCCAGCAGCTTATATGGGGGTACGCAGTATTTT. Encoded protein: CASSLYGGTQYF. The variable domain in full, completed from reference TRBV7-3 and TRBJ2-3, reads GAGVSQTPSNKVTEKGKYVELRCDPISGHTALYWYRQSLGQGPEFLIYFQGTGAADDSGLPNDRFFAVRPEGSVSTLKIQRTERGDSAVYLCASSLYGGTQYFGPGTRLTVL.

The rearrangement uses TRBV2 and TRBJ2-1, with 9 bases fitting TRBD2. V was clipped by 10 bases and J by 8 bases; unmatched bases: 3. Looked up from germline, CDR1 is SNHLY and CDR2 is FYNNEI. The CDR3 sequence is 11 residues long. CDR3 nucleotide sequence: TGTGCCATGGCGGGAGGGTATGAGCAGTTCTTC. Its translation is CAMAGGYEQFF.

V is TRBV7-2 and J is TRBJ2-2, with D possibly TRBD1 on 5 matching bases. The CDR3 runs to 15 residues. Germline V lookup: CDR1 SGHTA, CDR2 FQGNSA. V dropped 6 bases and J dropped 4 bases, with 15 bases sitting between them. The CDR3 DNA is TGTGCCAGCAGTCCGACAGTCTTGGTCACCGGGGAGCTGTTTTTT. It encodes CASSPTVLVTGELFF.

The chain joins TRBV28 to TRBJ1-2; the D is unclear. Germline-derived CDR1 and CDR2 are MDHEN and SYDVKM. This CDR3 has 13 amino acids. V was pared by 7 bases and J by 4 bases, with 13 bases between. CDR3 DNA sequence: TGTGCCAGCAAAACACCCCGTACCTATGGCTACACCTTC. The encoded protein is CASKTPRTYGYTF.

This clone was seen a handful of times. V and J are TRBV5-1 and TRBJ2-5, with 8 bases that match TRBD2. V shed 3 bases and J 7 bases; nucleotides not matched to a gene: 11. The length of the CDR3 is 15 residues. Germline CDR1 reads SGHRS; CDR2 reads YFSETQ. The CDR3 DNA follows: TGCGCCAGCAGCTCGTCGGGGGGGTCACCCGGGACCCAGTACTTC. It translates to CASSSSGGSPGTQYF.

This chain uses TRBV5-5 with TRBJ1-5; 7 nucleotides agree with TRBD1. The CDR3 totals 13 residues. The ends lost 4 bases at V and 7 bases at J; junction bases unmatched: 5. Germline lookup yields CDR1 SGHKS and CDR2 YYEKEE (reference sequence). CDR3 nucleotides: TGTGCCAGCAGCACAGGGGAGAGGCAGCCCCAGCATTTT. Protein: CASSTGERQPQHF. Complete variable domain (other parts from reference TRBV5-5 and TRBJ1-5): DAGVTQSPTHLIKTRGQQVTLRCSPISGHKSVSWYQQVLGQGPQFIFQYYEKEERGRGNFPDRFSARQFPNYSSELNVNALLLGDSALYLCASSTGERQPQHFGDGTRLSIL.

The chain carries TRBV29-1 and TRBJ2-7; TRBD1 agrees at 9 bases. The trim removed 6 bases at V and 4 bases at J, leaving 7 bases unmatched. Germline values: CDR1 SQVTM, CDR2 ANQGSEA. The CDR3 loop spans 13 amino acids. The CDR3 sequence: CSVGDRGRYEQYF. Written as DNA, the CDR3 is TGCAGCGTGGGCGACAGGGGGAGATACGAGCAGTACTTC.

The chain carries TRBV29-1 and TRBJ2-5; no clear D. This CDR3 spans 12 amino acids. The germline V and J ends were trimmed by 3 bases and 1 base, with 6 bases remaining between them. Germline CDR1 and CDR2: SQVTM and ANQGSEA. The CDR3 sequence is CSVEKVQETQYF. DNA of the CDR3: TGCAGCGTTGAGAAGGTCCAAGAGACCCAGTACTTC.